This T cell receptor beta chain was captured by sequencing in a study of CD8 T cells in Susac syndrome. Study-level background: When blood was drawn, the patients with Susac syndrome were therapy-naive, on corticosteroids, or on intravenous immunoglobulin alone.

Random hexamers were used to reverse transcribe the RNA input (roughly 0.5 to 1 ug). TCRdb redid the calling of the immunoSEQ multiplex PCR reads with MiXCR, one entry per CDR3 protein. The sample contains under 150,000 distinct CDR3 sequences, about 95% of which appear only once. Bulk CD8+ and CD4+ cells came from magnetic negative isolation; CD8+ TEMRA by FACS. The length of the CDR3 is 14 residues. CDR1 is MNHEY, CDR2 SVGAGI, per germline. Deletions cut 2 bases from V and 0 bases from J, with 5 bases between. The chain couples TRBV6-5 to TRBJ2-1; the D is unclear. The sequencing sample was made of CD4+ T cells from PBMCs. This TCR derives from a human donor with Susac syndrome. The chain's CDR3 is CASSYRVSYNEQFF. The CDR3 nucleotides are TGTGCCAGCAGTTACCGAGTCTCCTACAATGAGCAGTTCTTC.